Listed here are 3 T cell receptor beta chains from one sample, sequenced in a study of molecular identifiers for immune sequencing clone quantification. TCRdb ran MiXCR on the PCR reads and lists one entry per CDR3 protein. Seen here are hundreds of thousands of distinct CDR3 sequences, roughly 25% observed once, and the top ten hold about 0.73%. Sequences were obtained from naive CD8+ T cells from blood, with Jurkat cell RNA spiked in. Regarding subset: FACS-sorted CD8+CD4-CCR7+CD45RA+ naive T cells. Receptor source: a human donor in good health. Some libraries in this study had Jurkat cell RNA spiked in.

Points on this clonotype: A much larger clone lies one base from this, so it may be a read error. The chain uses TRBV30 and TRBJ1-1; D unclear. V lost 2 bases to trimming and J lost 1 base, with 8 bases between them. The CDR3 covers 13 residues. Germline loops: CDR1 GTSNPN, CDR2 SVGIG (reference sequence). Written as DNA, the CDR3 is TGTGCCTGGAGTATTATGGCGAACACTGAAGCTTTCTTT. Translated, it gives CAWSIMANTEAFF.

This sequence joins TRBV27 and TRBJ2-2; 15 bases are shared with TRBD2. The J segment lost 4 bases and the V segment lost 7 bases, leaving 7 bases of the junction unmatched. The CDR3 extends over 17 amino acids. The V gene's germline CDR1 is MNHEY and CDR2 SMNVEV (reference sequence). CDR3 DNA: TGTGCCAGCACCGGACTAGCGGGAGGGCCGAGCACCGGGGAGCTGTTTTTT. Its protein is CASTGLAGGPSTGELFF.

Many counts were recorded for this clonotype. The CDR3 DNA reads as TGTGCCAGCAGCTCGACTCTGGAGCAGTACTTC. Its protein is CASSSTLEQYF. The V gene is TRBV7-9, the J gene TRBJ2-7; the D is unclear. The CDR3 has 11 residues. V lost 4 bases and J 7 bases, leaving 8 bases between the germline ends. Germline V CDR1 and CDR2: SEHNR, FQNEAQ (reference sequence).